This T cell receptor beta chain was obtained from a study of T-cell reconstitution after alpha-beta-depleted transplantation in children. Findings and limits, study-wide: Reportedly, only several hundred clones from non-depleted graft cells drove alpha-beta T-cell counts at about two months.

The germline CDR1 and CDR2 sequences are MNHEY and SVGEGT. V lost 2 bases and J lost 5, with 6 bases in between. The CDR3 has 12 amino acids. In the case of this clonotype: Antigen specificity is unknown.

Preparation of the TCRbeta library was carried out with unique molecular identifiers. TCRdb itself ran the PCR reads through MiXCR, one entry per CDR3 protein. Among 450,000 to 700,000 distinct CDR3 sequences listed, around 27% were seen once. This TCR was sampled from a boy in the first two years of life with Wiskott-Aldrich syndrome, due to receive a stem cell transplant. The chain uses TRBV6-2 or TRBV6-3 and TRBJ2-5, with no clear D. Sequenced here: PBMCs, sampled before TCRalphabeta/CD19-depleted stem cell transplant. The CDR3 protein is CASSYVWETQYF. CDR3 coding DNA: TGTGCCAGCAGTTACGTCTGGGAGACCCAGTACTTC.